This T cell receptor beta chain derives from a study of CXCR3-negative and CXCR3-positive naive CD8 T cells. All CD8+ T cell subsets were sorted in triplicate at fewer than 350,000 cells each. Via 5' RACE with UMI labels, TRB cDNA libraries were prepared. TCRdb reprocessed the 5' RACE reads and keeps a single row for each CDR3 protein, giving no DNA. The sample table includes 65,000 to 75,000 distinct CDR3 sequences. The CDR3 loop spans 18 amino acids. Germline V CDR1 and CDR2: MNHNY, SVGAGI (reference sequence). The chain carries TRBV6-6 and TRBJ2-3; TCRdb reports TRBD2, a call that lacks DNA to check it against. Sequenced: naive CXCR3- CD8+ T cells from blood. Subset indicated: CD45RO-CCR7+CD27+CD95- naive CD8+ T cells lacking CXCR3 (TNR3-). The receptor was isolated from a human donor in good health. Some clones in this sample may be carry-over from other donors' samples. The CDR3: CASSYDPLAGAYTDTQYF.